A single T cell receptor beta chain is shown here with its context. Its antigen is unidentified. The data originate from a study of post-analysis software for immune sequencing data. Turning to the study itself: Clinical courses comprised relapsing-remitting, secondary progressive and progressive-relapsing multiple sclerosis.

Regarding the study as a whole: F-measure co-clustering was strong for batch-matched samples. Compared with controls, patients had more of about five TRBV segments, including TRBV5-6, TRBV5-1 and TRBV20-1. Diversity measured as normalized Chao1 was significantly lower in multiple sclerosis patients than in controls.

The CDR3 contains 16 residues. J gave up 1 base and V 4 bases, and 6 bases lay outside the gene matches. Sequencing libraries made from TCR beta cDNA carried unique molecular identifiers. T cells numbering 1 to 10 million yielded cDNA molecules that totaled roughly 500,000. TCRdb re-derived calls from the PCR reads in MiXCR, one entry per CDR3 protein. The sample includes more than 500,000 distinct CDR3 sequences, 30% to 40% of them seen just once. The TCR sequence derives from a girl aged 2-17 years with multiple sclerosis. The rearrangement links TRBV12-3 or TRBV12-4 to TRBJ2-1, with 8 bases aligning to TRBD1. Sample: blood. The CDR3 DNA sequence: TGTGCCAGCAGTTCGTGGCAGGGGGCGTCCTACAATGAGCAGTTCTTC. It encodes CASSSWQGASYNEQFF.